These T cell receptor beta chains were read from a single sample in a study of T cell responses to AZD1222 COVID-19 vaccine. Assay: immunoSEQ multiplex PCR; the TCRdb copy retains only in-frame clones and omits some. The table lists about 180,000 clones, approximately 86% of them singletons. The sequences come from peripheral blood, collected on day 0 of AZD1222 vaccination. The source of these receptors is an adult in good health. Both conserved end residues are part of each CDR3. Each record gives: V gene, J gene, D gene, clone size, CDR3 DNA, CDR3 protein. A D gene is named only where the DNA matches it firmly. Some rows have no size entry. The others give once, few or many, or a class for an expanded clone.

TRBV7-6,TRBJ1-2,-,-,TGTGCCAGCAGCTTAGGGGTTAAGGACTATGGCTACACCTTC,CASSLGVKDYGYTF
TRBV3-1/TRBV3-2,TRBJ2-2,TRBD2,-,TGTGCCAGCAGCCCTCTGACTAGCGGCACCGGGGAGCTGTTTTTT,CASSPLTSGTGELFF
TRBV7-9,TRBJ2-3,-,once,TGTGCCAGCAGCCGGGACTTTCGCACAGATACGCAGTATTTT,CASSRDFRTDTQYF
TRBV9,TRBJ1-6,TRBD1,-,TGTGCCAGCAGCGGACAGGGGACTCTGTCACCCCTCCACTTT,CASSGQGTLSPLHF
TRBV10-3,TRBJ2-5,-,-,TGTGCCATCAGGAAGGGGGGCGCAGAGACCCAGTACTTC,CAIRKGGAETQYF
TRBV6-5,TRBJ2-1,-,-,TGTGCCAGCAGTTACTCGGGCAGTTACAATGAGCAGTTCTTC,CASSYSGSYNEQFF
TRBV7-3,TRBJ2-1,-,-,TGTGCCAGCAGCTTACTAGTAACAGGTTCTTACAATGAGCAGTTCTTC,CASSLLVTGSYNEQFF
TRBV6-4,TRBJ2-1,-,few,TGTGCCAGCAGTGACGGGTTGGGAGGCGATGAGCAGTTCTTC,CASSDGLGGDEQFF
TRBV9,TRBJ2-7,-,-,TGTGCCAGCAGCGGAGGAGGGGCGCGTTACGAGCAGTACTTC,CASSGGGARYEQYF
TRBV11-2,TRBJ2-2,-,-,TGTGCCAGCTCACAAATAGTGGGTAACACCGGGGAGCTGTTTTTT,CASSQIVGNTGELFF
TRBV7-6,TRBJ2-1,TRBD2,-,TGTGCCAGCAGCTTAGACGGACTAGCGGACTACAATGAGCAGTTCTTC,CASSLDGLADYNEQFF
TRBV5-1,TRBJ2-7,-,-,TGCGCCAGCAGCCCGGCACAAAGGGCCTACGAGCAGTACTTC,CASSPAQRAYEQYF
TRBV21-1,TRBJ1-1,-,-,TGTGCCAGCAGCAAAGGATTAACTCCGGGGAAGACTGAAGCTTTCTTT,CASSKGLTPGKTEAFF
TRBV6-6,TRBJ2-5,TRBD2,-,TGTGCCTGTCAAGCGGGGGGGTACCAAGAGACCCAGTACTTC,CACQAGGYQETQYF
TRBV5-4,TRBJ2-6,TRBD1,-,TGTGCCAGCAGCTCGGGACAGGGGGTTGCTGGGGCCAACGTCCTGACTTTC,CASSSGQGVAGANVLTF
TRBV30,TRBJ1-2,-,-,TGTGCCTGGACTCACGCTAACTATGGCTACACCTTC,CAWTHANYGYTF
TRBV5-1,TRBJ1-5,-,-,TGCGCCAGCAGCTTGGCAGGGTATTTCAATCAGCCCCAGCATTTT,CASSLAGYFNQPQHF
TRBV2,TRBJ2-3,-,few,TGTGCCAGCAGTGAAGGGAGAGATACGCAGTATTTT,CASSEGRDTQYF
TRBV10-3,TRBJ1-5,-,-,TGTGCCATCAGTGAGGGCAGGGGCCCGAACAATCAGCCCCAGCATTTT,CAISEGRGPNNQPQHF